This T cell receptor beta chain was obtained from a study of blood T cell repertoires in COVID-19. Across the study: Samples of COVID-19 (acute and convalescent) were obtained from the United States, Italy and Spain. Nucleic acid was either cDNA or gDNA, and it came from T cells, B-cell-depleted T cells, or PBMCs.

In the study's own analysis: Researchers report that nucleated cell counts were estimated from reference gene primer amplification. Produced via immunoSEQ multiplex PCR; TCRdb's table is partial and in-frame only. V, J and clone size were drawn from that table, and D and trimming were deduced from the DNA. In the table there are some 150,000 clones, about 88% of which are singletons. The source material was peripheral blood. The receptor was derived from a woman between 65 and 79 years old with acute or convalescent COVID-19.

The CDR3 nucleotides read TGTGCCATCAGTGAATCGGGACAGGGTAACACCGGGGAGCTGTTTTTT. Translating it yields CAISESGQGNTGELFF. The chain employs TRBV10-3 and TRBJ2-2; 9 positions agree with TRBD1. The CDR3 has 16 residues. V lost 3 bases to trimming and J lost 2 bases; unmatched junction nucleotides: 4. From germline, CDR1 is ENHRY and CDR2 SYGVKD.